This T cell receptor (beta chain) was obtained from a study of blood T cell repertoires in COVID-19. The CDR3 is 14 amino acids. V was clipped by 5 bases and J by 9 bases; unmatched bases: 4. Germline V lookup: CDR1 KGHSH, CDR2 LQKENI. TCRdb keeps only in-frame clones here, not all; method: immunoSEQ multiplex PCR. Among about 320,000 clones listed, 90% to 95% were seen once. The sequenced sample was PBMCs or T cells enriched from blood (not recorded which). The genes are TRBV18 and TRBJ1-6; TRBD1 agrees at 10 bases. This sequence originates from a woman in her 30s who had been exposed to COVID-19. In nucleotides, the CDR3 is TGTGCCAGCTCAGGACAGGGGGACGGTTCACCCCTCCACTTT. It codes for CASSGQGDGSPLHF.